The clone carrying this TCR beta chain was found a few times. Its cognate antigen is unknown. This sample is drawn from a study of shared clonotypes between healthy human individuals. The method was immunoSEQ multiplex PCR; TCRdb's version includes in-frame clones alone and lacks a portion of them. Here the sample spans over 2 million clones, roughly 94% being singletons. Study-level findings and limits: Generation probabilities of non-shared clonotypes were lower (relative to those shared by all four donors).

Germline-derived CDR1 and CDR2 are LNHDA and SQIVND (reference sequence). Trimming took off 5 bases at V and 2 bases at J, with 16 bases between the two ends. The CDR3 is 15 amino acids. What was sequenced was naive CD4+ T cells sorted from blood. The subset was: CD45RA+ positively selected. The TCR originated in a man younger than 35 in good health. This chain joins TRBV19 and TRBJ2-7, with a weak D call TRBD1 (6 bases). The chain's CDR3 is CASSEQGFSTYEQYF. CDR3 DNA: TGTGCCAGTAGTGAACAGGGTTTCAGTACCTACGAGCAGTACTTC.